Each of the 27 T cell receptor beta chains below was sequenced from the same sample in a study of tumor-infiltrating lymphocytes in primary liver carcinoma. Constant-region priming of approximately 500 ng total RNA yielded TCR beta cDNA. Libraries of TCR beta came from three nested multiplex PCR rounds with slightly modified ARM-PCR. It was with TRBV1-TRBV30 forward primers and a C-beta reverse primer that the first two PCR rounds were run, at about 10 cycles each. TCRdb reprocessed the multiplex PCR reads with MiXCR, giving one entry per CDR3 protein. The sample comprises tens of thousands of distinct CDR3 sequences, roughly four fifths of which are singletons, and around 45% rests with the top ten. Scientists recovered RNA and DNA together from around 20-30 mg of unsorted bulk tissue. Sequenced sample: liver tumor tissue from sampling region 3. The subset denotes: tumor region T3, left-lateral pole. These receptors all come from a man between 40 and 49 years old with primary liver carcinoma and hepatitis B virus infection.

This clonotype was observed once. The V call is TRBV6-2 or TRBV6-3, the J call TRBJ2-7; 9 bases map to TRBD2. The CDR3 is made up of 13 amino acids. Germline values: CDR1 MNHEY, CDR2 SVGEGT. For the CDR3, the DNA is TGTGTCACCCGGGTTAGCGGGAGATACGAGCAGTACTTC. Residues: CVTRVSGRYEQYF.

The rearrangement links TRBV4-3 to TRBJ2-1; 10 positions match TRBD2. The CDR3 totals 16 residues. From germline, CDR1 is LGHNA and CDR2 YSLEER. CDR3 in amino acids: CVSSQYGLAAYNEQFF. The CDR3 nucleotides are TGCGTTAGCAGCCAATACGGACTAGCGGCATATAATGAGCAGTTCTTC.

As regards this clonotype: An end of the junction differs from the germline gene, which may be a read error. V and J are TRBV4-1 and TRBJ1-3; 10 bases match TRBD1. Germline V gives CDR1 MGHRA, CDR2 YSYEKL. The CDR3 contains 15 residues. The CDR3 region has the DNA TGCGCCAGCAGCCAAGAAGGGACAGGGGTAAACATCATATATTTT. It codes for CASSQEGTGVNIIYF.

This clonotype was recorded at least ten times. The rearrangement joins TRBV28 to TRBJ2-7; 7 bases match TRBD2. With V trimmed by 2 bases and J by 2 bases, 3 bases remained unmatched. CDR3 length equals 14 residues. Looked up from germline, CDR1 is MDHEN and CDR2 is SYDVKM. CDR3 residues: CASSLDAGAYEQYF. In DNA, the CDR3 is TGTGCCAGCAGTTTAGATGCGGGAGCCTACGAGCAGTACTTC. Drawing the rest from reference TRBV28 and TRBJ2-7, the complete variable domain is DVKVTQSSRYLVKRTGEKVFLECVQDMDHENMFWYRQDPGLGLRLIYFSYDVKMKEKGDIPEGYSVSREKKERFSLILESASTNQTSMYLCASSLDAGAYEQYFGPGTRLTVT.

In regard to this clonotype: This CDR3 fails to terminate in the conserved phenylalanine or tryptophan, so it likely reflects a read error. The chain is built from TRBV4-1 and TRBJ2-2, with unresolved D. Looked up from germline, CDR1 is MGHRA and CDR2 is YSYEKL. This CDR3 comprises 13 residues. Here the CDR3 reads CTSSQVAPGELFL. For the CDR3, the DNA is TGCACCAGCAGCCAAGTGGCCCCCGGGGAGCTGTTTCTT.

A note on this clonotype: The germline gene is not matched at one end of the junction; a read error may be the cause. This chain uses TRBV6-5 with TRBJ2-7; D gene ambiguous. Looked up from germline, CDR1 is MNHEY and CDR2 is SVGAGI. The CDR3 has 16 amino acids. CDR3 protein: CASNYPNSRMSNEQYF. CDR3 sequence (DNA): TGTGCCAGCAATTACCCGAATTCCAGGATGTCCAACGAACAGTACTTC.

V usage is TRBV4-1 and J usage is TRBJ1-1; D is possibly TRBD1 (5 bases). From germline, CDR1 is MGHRA and CDR2 YSYEKL. This CDR3 comprises 14 residues. The CDR3 sequence: CACSQDRGGLETFF. The CDR3, as DNA: TGCGCTTGCAGCCAGGACCGCGGGGGATTAGAAACTTTCTTT.

The chain couples TRBV6-5 to TRBJ1-1, with D perhaps TRBD1 (6 bases). Germline values: CDR1 MNHEY, CDR2 SVGAGI. This CDR3 region has 13 residues. V lost 8 bases to trimming and J lost 5 bases, with 15 bases between them. In DNA, the CDR3 is TGTGCCAGCTGTCAACAGGGAGGTACTGAAGCTTTCTTT. Its protein product is CASCQQGGTEAFF.

Points on this clonotype: A junction boundary mismatches the germline segment, possibly from a read error. This chain uses TRBV5-6 with TRBJ2-2, with TRBD1 matching over 10 bases. CDR1 and CDR2 (germline): SGHDT, YYEEEE. The CDR3 has 15 residues. CDR3: CVSSPGTGVAGELFF. CDR3 nucleotides: TGTGTCAGCAGTCCCGGGACAGGGGTCGCTGGGGAGCTGTTTTTT.

In regard to this clonotype: One end of the junction varies from germline; a read error may be responsible. The chain recombines TRBV10-3 with TRBJ2-7, with D uncertain. From germline, CDR1 is ENHRY and CDR2 SYGVKD. The CDR3 spans 12 residues. The CDR3 loop is CTISEAGQEQCF. Here the CDR3 DNA reads TGTACCATCAGTGAAGCCGGGCAGGAGCAGTGCTTC.

On this clonotype: At one end the junction does not follow the germline gene, possibly because of a read error. The V gene is TRBV29-1, the J gene TRBJ2-1; TRBD1 might be the D (6 bases). The CDR3 spans 12 residues. Looked up from germline, CDR1 is SQVTM and CDR2 is ANQGSEA. Here the CDR3 DNA reads TGCAGCGCCCACCCAAGGGGGAATGAGCGGTTCTTC. Translating gives CSAHPRGNERFF.

A remark on this clonotype: The missing conserved phenylalanine or tryptophan at the end of this CDR3 makes a read error likely. The limits of the CDR3 on the DNA are not certain, so only TCRdb's listed CDR3 is given. The gene calls are TRBV12-3 or TRBV12-4 and TRBJ2-2; no DNA check was done on the table's D call, TRBD2. The CDR3 length is 16 residues, termini included. This CDR3 reads CASSLVLAGVFGELIL.

This chain links TRBV12-3 or TRBV12-4 with TRBJ2-2; maybe TRBD2 (6 bases). The CDR3 has 18 amino acids. Trimming shortened V by 2 bases and J by 1 base, and 17 bases separated the two germline ends. The CDR3: CASSLSGTCVLNTGELFF. DNA of the CDR3: TGTGCCAGCAGTTTATCCGGGACTTGCGTGTTGAACACCGGGGAGCTGTTTTTT.

This clonotype was observed a few times. The V and J genes are TRBV9 and TRBJ2-7, with 11 nucleotides matching TRBD1. The V gene end was trimmed by 4 bases and the J gene end by 6 bases; junction bases not matched to a gene: 12. Per the germline V gene, CDR1 is SGDLS and CDR2 is YYNGEE. There are 16 residues in the CDR3. CDR3 nucleotides: TGTGCCAGCAGCCCCCACGGACAGGGGGCGGCGAGCGAGCAGTACTTC. Protein: CASSPHGQGAASEQYF. The variable domain in full, with the rest retrieved from reference TRBV9 and TRBJ2-7, is DSGVTQTPKHLITATGQRVTLRCSPRSGDLSVYWYQQSLDQGLQFLIQYYNGEERAKGNILERFSAQQFPDLHSELNLSSLELGDSALYFCASSPHGQGAASEQYFGPGTRLTVT.

As to this clonotype: At one of its ends the junction is not consistent with the germline gene, which may arise from a read error. This rearrangement joins TRBV11-2 to TRBJ2-7, with D possibly being TRBD2 (5 bases). The CDR3 length is 14 residues. Per germline, CDR1 SGHAT and CDR2 FQNNGV. The CDR3 region has the DNA TGTGCCAGCAGCTTAACTGACACTGACTACGAGCAGTGCTTC. This encodes CASSLTDTDYEQCF.

Concerning this clonotype: Germline and junction disagree at one end, which may indicate a read error. The rearrangement joins TRBV4-1 to TRBJ2-3, with TRBD2 identical over 7 bases. CDR3 length: 19 residues. Germline assignment: CDR1 MGHRA and CDR2 YSYEKL. Here the CDR3 reads CASNQSNQGLAGLRDTQFF. CDR3 nucleotide sequence: TGTGCCAGCAACCAATCGAACCAAGGTTTAGCGGGCCTCCGGGATACGCAGTTTTTT.

This clonotype was seen only a few times. This may be a read error, as it is one base from a much larger clone. V gene TRBV28 combines with J gene TRBJ1-6; 7 positions agree with TRBD1. Germline CDR1 reads MDHEN; CDR2 reads SYDVKM. The CDR3 covers 15 residues. The CDR3 is CASREGAAYNSPLYF. In DNA, the CDR3 is TGTGCCAGCAGGGAGGGGGCGGCCTATAATTCACCCCTCTACTTT.

In this sample, this clonotype turned up once. Given the absence of the conserved phenylalanine or tryptophan at the CDR3 end, a read error is likely. This chain links TRBV11-2 with TRBJ1-4; D gene uncertain. CDR3 length: 16 amino acids. Germline assignment: CDR1 SGHAT and CDR2 FQNNGV. The CDR3 region has the DNA TGTGCCGGCAGCAAGACTCCACGAGGAACATATGAAAAACTGTTTCTT. Its translation: CAGSKTPRGTYEKLFL.

Worth noting for this clonotype: Compared with germline, one end of the junction differs, possibly owing to a read error. The chain employs TRBV11-2 and TRBJ2-3; D unclear. This CDR3 contains 15 residues. The germline V gene encodes CDR1 SGHAT and CDR2 FQNNGV. CDR3 coding DNA: TGTGCCAGCAGCACCGGGTCTAGTGGCACGGATACGCAGTATTTT. Translated, it gives CASSTGSSGTDTQYF.

This clonotype occurred once. The chain carries TRBV6-4 and TRBJ1-1; 10 bases fit TRBD1. Germline CDR1 reads MRHNA; CDR2 reads SNTAGT. The CDR3 runs 15 residues. V lost 5 bases and J lost 5; bases outside the gene matches: 8. The CDR3 loop reads CASSLDRGRRTEAFF. The CDR3, as DNA: TGTGCCAGCAGTCTCGACAGGGGGCGAAGGACTGAAGCTTTCTTT.

A note on this clonotype: An end of the junction does not agree with germline; a read error may underlie this. The V and J genes are TRBV4-3 and TRBJ2-7, with a possible D match to TRBD2 (6 bases). This CDR3 is built from 15 residues. Germline lookup yields CDR1 LGHNA and CDR2 YSLEER. This chain's CDR3 is CTSSQGRETSYEQYF. The CDR3 bases are TGCACCAGCAGCCAAGGTCGGGAGACTTCCTACGAGCAGTACTTC.

With regard to this clonotype: The CDR3 end shows no conserved phenylalanine or tryptophan, and so a read error is likely. No DNA is shown, since the ends of the CDR3 on it are uncertain; the CDR3 is the one TCRdb lists. The chain recombines TRBV11-2 with TRBJ2-5; the DNA was not used to check the table's D call, TRBD2. Including both end residues, the CDR3 is 16 amino acids long. CDR1 is SGHAT, CDR2 FQNNGV, per germline. The CDR3 region is CASSQTRGGGKETQYS.

This clonotype was seen ten or more times. The rearrangement uses TRBV20-1 and TRBJ2-2; D unresolved. CDR1 and CDR2 from the germline V gene are DFQATT and SNEGSKA (reference sequence). Trimming removed 0 bases from V and 4 bases from J, with 9 bases in between. This CDR3 is 14 amino acids long. CDR3 sequence reads: CSAREGSRTGELFF. The CDR3, as DNA: TGCAGTGCTAGAGAAGGGTCCCGCACCGGGGAGCTGTTTTTT.

Details on this clonotype: At one end, the junction sequence differs from germline, possibly due to a read error. The chain employs TRBV10-3 and TRBJ2-7, with 16 nucleotides matching TRBD2. CDR1 is ENHRY, CDR2 SYGVKD, per germline. CDR3 length: 19 residues. CDR3 sequence (DNA): TGTACCATCACCAAACGAATGGGACTAGCGGGAGGGTTCTCCTACGAGCAGTACTTC. This translates into CTITKRMGLAGGFSYEQYF.

In nucleotides, the CDR3 is TGTGCCATCAGTGTCGTAGCGGGGTCAGATACGCAGTATTTT. This translates into CAISVVAGSDTQYF. J is TRBJ2-3 and V is TRBV10-3; 8 positions match TRBD2. Germline lookup yields CDR1 ENHRY and CDR2 SYGVKD. V dropped 4 bases and J dropped 4; count of bases not matched to a gene: 4. CDR3 size: 14 residues.

To note about this clonotype: The CDR3 does not close with the conserved phenylalanine or tryptophan, likely indicating a read error. The V and J genes are TRBV12-3 or TRBV12-4 and TRBJ2-7, with D possibly TRBD2 on 6 matching bases. The CDR3 consists of 14 residues. V shed 1 base and J shed 6 bases, with 13 bases lying between them. CDR3 bases: TGTGCCAGCAGTTTAGTGGTCGGGGGTAGCGAGCAGTACTCC. Translated: CASSLVVGGSEQYS.

The chain employs TRBV29-1 and TRBJ2-5, with a possible D match to TRBD1 (6 bases). Germline V gives CDR1 SQVTM, CDR2 ANQGSEA. The V end was cut by 7 bases, the J end by 7 bases, with 19 bases between. The CDR3 is 13 amino acids. CDR3 sequence reads: CSGLIQGMGTQYF. The CDR3 DNA reads TGCAGCGGACTCATTCAGGGGATGGGGACCCAGTACTTC.